The rows below give T cell receptor beta chains drawn from one sample of a study of blood T cell repertoires in COVID-19. The method was immunoSEQ multiplex PCR; TCRdb's version includes in-frame clones alone and lacks a portion of them. Of about 350,000 clones detected, more than 70% appear once; the ten largest clones hold 3% to 4.5%. Sequenced sample: peripheral blood. These receptors were obtained from a woman aged 60 to 75 with COVID-19, enrolled during active disease. CDR3s leave out the opening cysteine and the closing phenylalanine or tryptophan. Fields, in order: J gene, V gene, clone size, CDR3 protein. Size values are once, few and many counts, or a class for expanded clones, and some rows have none.

j_call: TRBJ2-1; v_call: TRBV28; clone_size: NA; cdr3_aa: ASSPYYSGGNEQF
j_call: TRBJ1-1; v_call: TRBV19; clone_size: NA; cdr3_aa: ASSTGDGRNTEAF
j_call: TRBJ2-3; v_call: TRBV5-1; clone_size: NA; cdr3_aa: ASSQGAGAGADTQY
j_call: TRBJ2-6; v_call: TRBV19; clone_size: NA; cdr3_aa: ASSRQGGGANVLT
j_call: TRBJ2-1; v_call: TRBV5-8; clone_size: NA; cdr3_aa: ASSLYLAGGGNEQF
j_call: TRBJ1-6; v_call: TRBV2; clone_size: NA; cdr3_aa: ASRKSTEDRDNSPLH
j_call: TRBJ1-6; v_call: TRBV7-8; clone_size: once; cdr3_aa: ASSLGDTNSPLH
j_call: TRBJ2-1; v_call: TRBV3-1/TRBV3-2; clone_size: NA; cdr3_aa: ASSFGGASYNEQF
j_call: TRBJ2-1; v_call: TRBV4-1; clone_size: once; cdr3_aa: ASSHGASGGAAYNEQF
j_call: TRBJ1-2; v_call: TRBV7-8; clone_size: NA; cdr3_aa: ASTRGTSYGYT
j_call: TRBJ1-1; v_call: TRBV19; clone_size: NA; cdr3_aa: ASRIKGGGTEAF
j_call: TRBJ2-5; v_call: TRBV9; clone_size: NA; cdr3_aa: ASSVGGLAGGLETQY